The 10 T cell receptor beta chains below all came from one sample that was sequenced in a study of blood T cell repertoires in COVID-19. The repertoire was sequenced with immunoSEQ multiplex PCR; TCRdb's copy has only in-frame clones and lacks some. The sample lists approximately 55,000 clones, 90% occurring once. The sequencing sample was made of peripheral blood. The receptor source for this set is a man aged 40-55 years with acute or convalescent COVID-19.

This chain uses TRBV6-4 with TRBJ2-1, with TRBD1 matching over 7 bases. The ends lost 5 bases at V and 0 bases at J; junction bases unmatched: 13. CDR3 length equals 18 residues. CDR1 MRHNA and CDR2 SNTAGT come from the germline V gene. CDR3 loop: CASSRTGMARSSYNEQFF. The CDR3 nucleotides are TGTGCCAGCAGTCGGACAGGCATGGCGCGGAGCTCCTACAATGAGCAGTTCTTC.

The CDR3 region is CASGPGQLPPLHF. DNA of the CDR3: TGTGCCAGCGGCCCGGGACAACTTCCACCCCTCCACTTT. V gene TRBV12-3 or TRBV12-4 combines with J gene TRBJ1-6, with D maybe TRBD1 (6 bases). The CDR3 is 13 residues long. Trimming pared 8 bases from V and 11 bases from J, leaving 16 bases between.

The CDR3 region has the DNA TGTGCCAGCAGCAAGACAGGGAGGGATACGCAGTATTTT. Protein: CASSKTGRDTQYF. This chain connects TRBV7-9 to TRBJ2-3, with D possibly matching TRBD1 (7 bases). V was cut by 5 bases and J by 6 bases, with 12 bases left in between. The CDR3 has 13 residues. The V gene's germline CDR1 is SEHNR and CDR2 FQNEAQ (reference sequence).

CDR3: CASSPDRVYNEQFF. In DNA form, the CDR3 reads TGTGCCAGCTCACCGGACAGGGTTTACAATGAGCAGTTCTTC. V usage is TRBV18 and J usage is TRBJ2-1, with 8 bases identical to TRBD1. The CDR3 contains 14 residues. CDR1 and CDR2 (germline): KGHSH, LQKENI. J gave up 4 bases and V 3 bases, and 2 bases lay outside the gene matches.

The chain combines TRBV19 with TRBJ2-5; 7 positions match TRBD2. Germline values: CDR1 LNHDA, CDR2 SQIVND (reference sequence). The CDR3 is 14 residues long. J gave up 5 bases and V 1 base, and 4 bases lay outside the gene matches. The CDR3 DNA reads TGTGCCAGTAGTATAGGCGGGGGAGTCGAGACCCAGTACTTC. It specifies CASSIGGGVETQYF.

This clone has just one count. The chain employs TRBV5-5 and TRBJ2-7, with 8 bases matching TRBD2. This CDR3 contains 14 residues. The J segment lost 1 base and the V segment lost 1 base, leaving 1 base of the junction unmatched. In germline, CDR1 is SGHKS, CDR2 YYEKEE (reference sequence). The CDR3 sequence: CASSLTSGSYEQYF. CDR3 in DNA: TGTGCCAGCAGCTTGACTAGCGGATCCTACGAGCAGTACTTC.

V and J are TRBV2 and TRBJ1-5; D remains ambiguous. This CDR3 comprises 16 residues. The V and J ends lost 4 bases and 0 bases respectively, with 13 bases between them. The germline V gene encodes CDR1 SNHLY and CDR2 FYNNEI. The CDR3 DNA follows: TGTGCCAGCAGTGGATCTTGGGGAGGTAGCAATCAGCCCCAGCATTTT. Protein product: CASSGSWGGSNQPQHF.

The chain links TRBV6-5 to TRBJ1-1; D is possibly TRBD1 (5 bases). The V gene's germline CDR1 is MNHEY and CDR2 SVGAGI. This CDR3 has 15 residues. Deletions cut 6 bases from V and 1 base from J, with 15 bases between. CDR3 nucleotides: TGTGCCAGCAGCCAGGGAATGGAACCGAACACTGAAGCTTTCTTT. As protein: CASSQGMEPNTEAFF.

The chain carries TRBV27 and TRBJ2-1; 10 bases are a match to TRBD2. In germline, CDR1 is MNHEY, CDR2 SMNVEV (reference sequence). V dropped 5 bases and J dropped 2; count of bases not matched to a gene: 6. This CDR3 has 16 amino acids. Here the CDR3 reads CASSPGLAAPYNEQFF. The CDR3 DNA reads TGTGCCAGCAGTCCCGGACTAGCGGCACCCTACAATGAGCAGTTCTTC.

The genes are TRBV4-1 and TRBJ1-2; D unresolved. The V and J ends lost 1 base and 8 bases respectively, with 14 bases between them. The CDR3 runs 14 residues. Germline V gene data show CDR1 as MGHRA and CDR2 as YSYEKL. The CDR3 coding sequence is TGCGCCAGCAGCCAAGGTCAGCCTTTGAGGGGCTACACCTTC. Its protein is CASSQGQPLRGYTF.